The sequence of this T cell receptor beta chain was determined in a study of human T cells and chemical hapten exposure. Documented time point: patch test 1, 2 weeks after DPC sensitization. Treatment of the sample: therapeutic diphenylcyclopropenone sensitization with weekly scalp DPC. This clonotype showed up just a few times. V shed 5 bases and J shed 2 bases, with 16 bases lying between them. This CDR3 has 14 amino acids. CDR1 SQVTM and CDR2 ANQGSEA come from the germline V gene. TCRdb re-called the RACE reads through MiXCR, storing one row per CDR3 protein. This table has roughly 180,000 distinct CDR3 sequences, 20% to 25% appearing once.

This clonotype was sampled from a woman between 50 and 59 years old with alopecia areata. Some clones in this sample may be carry-over from other donors' samples. The chain recombines TRBV29-1 with TRBJ2-7, with TRBD1 as a possible D gene (6 bases). The starting material was whole blood, obtained in connection with sensitization to the hapten diphenylcyclopropenone (DPC). CDR3 region: CSVLLPGETYEQYF. The DNA for the CDR3 is TGCAGCGTTCTTCTCCCAGGGGAGACCTACGAGCAGTACTTC.